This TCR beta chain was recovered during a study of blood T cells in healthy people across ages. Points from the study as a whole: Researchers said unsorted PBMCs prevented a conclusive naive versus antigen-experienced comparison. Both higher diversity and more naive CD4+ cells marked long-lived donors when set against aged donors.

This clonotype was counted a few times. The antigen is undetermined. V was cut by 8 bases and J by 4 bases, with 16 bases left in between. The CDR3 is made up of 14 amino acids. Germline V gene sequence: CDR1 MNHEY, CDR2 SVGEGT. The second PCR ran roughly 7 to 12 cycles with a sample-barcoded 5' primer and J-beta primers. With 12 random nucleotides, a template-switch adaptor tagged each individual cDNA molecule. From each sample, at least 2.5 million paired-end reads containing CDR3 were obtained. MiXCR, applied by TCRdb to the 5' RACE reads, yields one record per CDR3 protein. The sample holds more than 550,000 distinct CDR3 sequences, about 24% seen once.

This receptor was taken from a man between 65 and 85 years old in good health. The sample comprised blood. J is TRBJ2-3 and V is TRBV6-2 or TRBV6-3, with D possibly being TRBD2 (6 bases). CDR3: CASSPGEVADTQYF. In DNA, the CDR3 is TGTGCCAGCTCTCCGGGGGAAGTAGCAGATACGCAGTATTTT.